This T cell receptor beta chain is from a study of T cells in narcolepsy. Study in general: Patients with NT1 or NT2 and healthy control donors were enrolled.

Whole-study findings and limits: Comparing one patient's CSF and blood CD4+ clonotypes highlighted HCRT- and TRIB2-specific autoreactive clonotypes.

This clone was counted between two and nine times. Its antigen remains unknown. Profiled with immunoSEQ multiplex PCR; TCRdb holds only in-frame clones, not every one. The table has approximately 2,500 clones, roughly 25% seen once. The V and J ends lost 7 bases and 4 bases, in that order; junction bases with no gene match: 4. CDR1 MNHEY and CDR2 SVGAGI come from the germline V gene. The CDR3 totals 14 residues. The receptor was derived from a human donor with narcolepsy. Specimen: cultured CD4+ T cells from cerebrospinal fluid. The rearrangement links TRBV6-5 to TRBJ2-3; 11 nucleotides match TRBD2. CDR3: CASKTSGGSDTQYF. CDR3 DNA: TGTGCCAGCAAAACTAGCGGGGGATCAGATACGCAGTATTTT.